This T cell receptor beta chain was identified during a study of cytomegalovirus exposure and HLA in healthy donors. Whole-study results and caveats: There were approximately 150 TCR beta chains listed as cytomegalovirus-associated. Most TCR sequences were seen very rarely across donors, but some public TCRs occurred in many. An analysis was carried out at a later point. It showed that HLA-associated TCR beta chains were more clonally expanded than equally common non-associated chains.

The study ran its PCR with 60 Vbeta and 13 Jbeta primers. Profiling relied on immunoSEQ multiplex PCR, and the TCRdb table lists in-frame clones only, not all of them. This table has 65,000 to 100,000 clones, over 60% appearing once. On this clone itself: What it binds is unknown.

The sequence was obtained from a female donor in good health and CMV-seronegative. What was sequenced was PBMCs.

Written as DNA, the CDR3 is TGCGCCAGCAGTGACAACACAAACCACGAGCAGTACTTC. Amino acid sequence: CASSDNTNHEQYF. V usage is TRBV10-1 and J usage is TRBJ2-7; no firm D call. The CDR3 spans 13 residues. V was trimmed by 3 bases and J by 5 bases, leaving 11 bases between them. Germline CDR1 is WNHNN and CDR2 is SYGVQD (reference sequence).